This TCR beta chain originates from a study of T cells in women clearing cervical HPV infection. Study context: Cases: HPV16-related CIN3 or worse on histology, a couple of invasive cancers.

Cervical HPV DNA detected by MY09/MY11 PCR, typed by dot-blot. This CDR3 has 15 amino acids. Germline V lookup: CDR1 PRHDT, CDR2 FYEKMQ (reference sequence). TCRdb keeps only in-frame clones here, not all; method: immunoSEQ multiplex PCR. This table lists 15,000 to 20,000 clones. Worth noting for this clone: Its antigen is as yet unknown. Sequencing ends 3 residues short of the CDR3 end; the germline J gene provides the rest.

Findings of the study overall: Richness differences could reflect unmeasured T-cell content per sample.

J is TRBJ2-2 and V is TRBV13; D may be TRBD1 (5 bases). Sequenced: blood buffy coat. The receptor comes from a woman aged 18 to 75 with a cervical HPV16 infection that either progressed to CIN3+ or cleared (not recorded which). CDR3 region: CASSLGRQGGEKLFF. The DNA read from the CDR3 is TGTGCCAGCAGCTTAGGTCGCCAGGGTGGGGAAAAG.